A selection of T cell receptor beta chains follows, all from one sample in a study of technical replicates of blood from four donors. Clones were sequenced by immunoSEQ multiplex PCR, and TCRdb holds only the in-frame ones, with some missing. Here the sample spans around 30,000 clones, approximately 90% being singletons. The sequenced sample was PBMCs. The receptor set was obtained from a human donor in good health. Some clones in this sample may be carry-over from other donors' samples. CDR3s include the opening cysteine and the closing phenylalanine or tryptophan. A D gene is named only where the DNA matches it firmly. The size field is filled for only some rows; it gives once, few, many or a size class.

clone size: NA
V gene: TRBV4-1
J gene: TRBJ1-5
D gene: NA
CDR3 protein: CASSQPGGPQHF

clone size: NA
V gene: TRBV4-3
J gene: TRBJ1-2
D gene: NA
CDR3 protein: CASSQDESQGYGYTF

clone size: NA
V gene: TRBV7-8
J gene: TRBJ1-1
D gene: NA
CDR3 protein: CASSSQVNTEAFF

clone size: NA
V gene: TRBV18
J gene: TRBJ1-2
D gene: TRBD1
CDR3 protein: CASSSGQGDYGYTF

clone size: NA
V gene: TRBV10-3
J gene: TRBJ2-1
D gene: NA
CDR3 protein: CAISPGQLRFF

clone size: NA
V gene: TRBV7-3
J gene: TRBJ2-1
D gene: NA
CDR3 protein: CASSLSGAYNEQFF

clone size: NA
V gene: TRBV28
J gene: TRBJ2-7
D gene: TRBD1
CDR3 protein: CASTSDGTGMYEQYF

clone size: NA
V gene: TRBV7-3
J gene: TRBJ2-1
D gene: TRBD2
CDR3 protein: CASSLASGSPNEQFF

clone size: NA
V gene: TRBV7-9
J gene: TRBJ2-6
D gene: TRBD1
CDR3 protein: CASRKKGTGIRSGANVLTF

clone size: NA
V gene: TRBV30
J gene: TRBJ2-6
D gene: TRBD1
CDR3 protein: CAWMVQGAGGANVLTF

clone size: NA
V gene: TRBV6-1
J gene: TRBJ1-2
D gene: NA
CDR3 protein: CASSESGGIPYGYTF

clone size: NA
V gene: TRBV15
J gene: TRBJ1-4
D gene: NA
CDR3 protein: CATSNSNNEKLFF

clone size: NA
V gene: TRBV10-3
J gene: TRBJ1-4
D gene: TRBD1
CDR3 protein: CAISEETGVGKLFF

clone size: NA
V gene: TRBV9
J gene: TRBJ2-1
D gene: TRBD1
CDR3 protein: CASSPVGTGGYNEQFF

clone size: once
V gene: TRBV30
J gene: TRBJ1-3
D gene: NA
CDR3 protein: CAWSVRSFSGNTIYF